The T cell receptor (beta chain) described here comes from a study of T cells in Graves' hyperthyroidism and ophthalmopathy (dated by TCRdb to between 2018 and 2020). Describing the broader study: Peripheral blood samples were taken at the time of initial diagnosis, prior to any treatment. TCR V-J signatures able to tell the groups apart were searched for in a discovery cohort of more than 90 patients, of whom more than 40 had Graves' ophthalmopathy and 57 had stable Graves' hyperthyroidism. Prospective prediction of ophthalmopathy was tested in an independent validation cohort of approximately 19 hyperthyroidism patients and 15 to 17 patients who later progressed to ophthalmopathy. For training and testing, the 100 patients in the discovery cohort were randomly divided in a 7:3 ratio. Thyroid tissue and blood T-cell repertoires from several Graves' hyperthyroidism patients were also compared in the study. Once sampling was done, hyperthyroidism patients were given methimazole at a starting dose of 30 mg daily, whereas ophthalmopathy patients were given high-dose intravenous methylprednisolone. The paper reports TCR Vbeta CDR3 sequencing of over 130 peripheral blood samples: approximately 41 ophthalmopathy, fewer than 80 hyperthyroidism and around 17 progressor patients.

Amplification of TCR beta CDR3 regions was carried out from RNA transcripts. The TCR CDR3 was subjected to a first round of RT-PCR using the HTBI primer set and the Qiagen OneStep RT-PCR kit. The libraries were constructed in a second round of multiplex PCR and then size-selected and purified. The libraries were sequenced on an Illumina HiSeq2000 using paired-end 100 bp reads. Processing in the source paper ran as follows. SOAPnuke was used to process the raw data, with reads discarded if the reads contained adapters or uncalled bases, had a mean Phred below 15, or lacked an exact constant-primer or identifier match. High-quality paired reads were merged with COPE v1.2.5, and unique nucleotide sequences were defined as clonotypes. MiTCR v1.1 was used to align clonotypes to the IMGT TRBV, TRBD and TRBJ reference segments. Only V-J combinations with frequency above 0.0001, covering roughly 99% of repertoires, were analysed. A TCS score was defined as the ratio between F50 (clonal expansion) and ExV (chaos), using BLOSUM62-based TCRdist between CDR3 peptides within each V-J. Welch's t-statistics and random forest reduced around 550 V-J features to some 14, which were used in a naive Bayes classifier (R e1071). Using fastp trimming at Q25 and MiXCR clonotype assembly, TCRdb reanalyzed the public sequencing data and kept in-frame beta chains. Every entry covers one CDR3 protein and lists the most common genes and DNA from its rows. The V and J calls and clone size are TCRdb's, not the authors'. Counted in this sample were 500,000 to 650,000 distinct CDR3 sequences; around 13% of them appeared once. The ten top clones hold about 14% of the sample.

What the research found in general, with its limitations: A 13 V-J signature model separated ophthalmopathy from stable hyperthyroidism, with approximately 86% sensitivity and 81% to 82% specificity in cross-validation and 80%/75% in testing. Blood samples also contained most of the expanded thyroid clonotypes (frequency above 0.001), which suggests that blood repertoires may reflect thyroid immune responses. Sample size was not statistically predetermined, and investigators were not blinded to group allocation. During validation, the model predicted progression to ophthalmopathy a median of around 6 months ahead of onset, with around 71% sensitivity and 72.22% specificity.

Unmatched junction bases come to 7, with V trimmed by 2 bases and J by 5 bases. The CDR3 holds 16 amino acids from the cysteine to the phenylalanine. The retained sequence is limited to the CDR3, 48 bases, with the frame set at the first base. CDR1 and CDR2 (LNHDA, SQIVND) derive from the germline V gene (reference sequence). This clonotype has a handful of counts. Its antigen is unknown. Base qualities were left out, and no much larger clone turns up one base away. A patient counted as having stable Graves' hyperthyroidism if no progression to ophthalmopathy occurred over 18 months of follow-up. Hyperthyroidism patients were aged 18 to 65 years and newly diagnosed, with disease duration of less than 2 months. The study excluded patients with uncontrolled infections, other autoimmune diseases, pregnancy or lactation. Clinical symptoms, serum thyroxine and TRAb, thyroid ultrasound, and orbital computed tomography formed the basis for the diagnoses. PBMCs were isolated from more than 9 ml of fresh peripheral blood by Ficoll-Paque density gradient centrifugation. Trizol reagent was used to extract total RNA, and RNA quality was then checked on an Agilent 2100 Bioanalyzer.

The rearranged segments are TRBV19 and TRBJ2-5, with 11 bases aligning to TRBD2. The sequencing sample was made of blood. This TCR derives from a woman between 40 and 55 years old with Graves' hyperthyroidism. The DNA sequence reads TGTGCCAGTAGTATACTAGCGGGAGGCCGGGAGGAGACCCAGTACTTC. Its translation is CASSILAGGREETQYF.